This T cell receptor beta chain was recorded in a study of Graves' ophthalmopathy and Graves' hyperthyroidism (dated by TCRdb to the late 2010s). Background on the whole study: Peripheral blood was collected before any treatment was given, at the time of initial diagnosis. For independent validation, a separate cohort was made up of around 18 hyperthyroidism patients plus 17 patients who later progressed from hyperthyroidism to ophthalmopathy. To explore V-J signatures that distinguish ophthalmopathy from hyperthyroidism, a discovery set of under 110 patients was enrolled, made up of 43 with ophthalmopathy and some 56 with stable hyperthyroidism. Once sampling was done, hyperthyroidism patients were given methimazole at a starting dose of 30 mg daily, while ophthalmopathy patients were given high-dose intravenous methylprednisolone. The study used signatures of the TCR beta repertoire to tell Graves' ophthalmopathy apart from Graves' hyperthyroidism and to predict which patients would progress to ophthalmopathy. In 6 or 7 hyperthyroidism patients, T-cell repertoires of thyroid tissue and blood were compared. In total, around 130 blood samples were TCR-sequenced: 43 ophthalmopathy, around 75 hyperthyroidism and about 17 hyperthyroidism-to-ophthalmopathy patients. Overall results and qualifications from the work: Most of the expanded thyroid clonotypes with a frequency above 0.001 were also detected in blood, and it was suggested that the thyroid immune response may be reflected by blood repertoires. Ophthalmopathy was separated from stable hyperthyroidism by the 13-signature model with about 85% sensitivity and about 81% specificity in cross-validation and with 80%/75% in the test set. No statistical method was used to predetermine the sample size, and group allocation was not hidden from the investigators. In validation, the model predicted ophthalmopathy progression with nearly 71% sensitivity and roughly 72% specificity; some 13 predicted patients were CT-confirmed with GO in a median of around 6 months.

Ophthalmopathy patients had moderately to severely active disease, Clinical Activity Score of at least 3, NOSPECS grade of at least 4, and disease duration under 3 months. Anyone with other autoimmune diseases, uncontrolled infections, pregnancy or lactation was excluded from the study. Diagnosis relied on clinical symptoms, serum thyroxine, TRAb, thyroid ultrasound and orbital computed tomography. PBMCs were isolated from more than 8 ml of fresh peripheral blood by Ficoll-Paque density gradient centrifugation. Trizol reagent was used to extract the total RNA, and its quality was then checked on an Agilent 2100 Bioanalyzer. This clonotype has at least ten counts. The target of this receptor is not known. No base qualities exist here, and no much larger clone lies one base off it. For repertoire sequencing, the TCR beta CDR3 regions were amplified from RNA transcripts. HTBI primers and the Qiagen OneStep RT-PCR kit were used in a first-round RT-PCR, which was followed by a second-round multiplex PCR, size selection and purification. Libraries were sequenced paired-end with 100 bp reads on an Illumina HiSeq2000. Per the source publication's procedure: SOAPnuke was used to process the reads, removing any read that contained adapters or uncalled bases, had a mean Phred below 15, or lacked an exact match to the constant primer or identifier. High-quality paired reads were merged with COPE v1.2.5. Each unique nucleotide sequence was defined as a clonotype, and clonotypes were aligned to IMGT TRB V, D and J references with MiTCR v1.1. The analysis was limited to V-J combinations with a frequency above 0.0001, which together covered 99.2% of repertoires. For each V-J combination, a TCR clonal expansion and chaos score was defined as F50 clonal expansion divided by the chaos observed in the TCRdist matrix. Features were reduced by Welch's t-statistics and random forest to roughly 14 V-J combinations, which fed a naive Bayes classifier. The Morisita-Horn index was used to measure how similar the thyroid and blood repertoires were. TCRdb's own reprocessing of the public reads used fastp at Q25 and MiXCR and kept productive beta chains. Under each unique CDR3 protein, matching rows form one entry showing the most common genes and DNA. None of the V and J calls come from the authors' own analysis; TCRdb made them. The sample records 300,000 or so distinct CDR3 sequences, roughly a sixth of which are singletons. Of the sample, roughly an eighth is held by the ten largest clones.

Sequencing was performed on peripheral blood. This receptor was obtained from an adult man with Graves' ophthalmopathy.

The nucleotides are TGTGCCAGCACCCTCTCGCTCGACAGCCAGCCCCAGCATTTT. This sequence encodes CASTLSLDSQPQHF. In this chain, TRBV28 is recombined with TRBJ1-5, and TRBD1 may be the D gene, going by 5 matching bases. The germline V gene yields MDHEN for CDR1 and SYDVKM for CDR2. The V end loses 7 bases and the J end loses 7 bases, and a stretch of 17 bases separates them. The cysteine opens and the phenylalanine closes a CDR3 of 14 amino acids. The retained sequence is limited to the CDR3, 42 bases, with the frame set at the first base.